The T cell receptor (beta chain) described here comes from a study of blood T cell repertoires in COVID-19. This clone has only one observation. Generated by immunoSEQ multiplex PCR, the TCRdb table keeps only in-frame clones and is missing some. The data show 250,000 to 350,000 clones, more than 70% seen once. The CDR3 contains 12 residues. CDR1 and CDR2 from the germline V gene are LNHDA and SQIVND (reference sequence). V lost 2 bases and J lost 8, with 9 bases in between. The chain is built from TRBV19 and TRBJ1-1; the D gene is possibly TRBD1 (5 bases). Material: PBMCs or T cells enriched from blood (not recorded which). The source is a woman aged 25 to 39 who had recovered from COVID-19. CDR3 bases: TGTGCCAGTAGTATACGACAGACAGAAGCTTTCTTT. Translated: CASSIRQTEAFF.